A selection of T cell receptor beta chains follows, all from one sample in a study of CD8 T cells in Susac syndrome. MiXCR, applied by TCRdb to the immunoSEQ multiplex PCR reads, yields one record per CDR3 protein. The table lists hundreds of thousands of distinct CDR3 sequences, more than 80% of them singletons. The material sequenced was CD8+ T cells from PBMCs. These receptor sequences come from a human donor with multiple sclerosis. The CDR3 runs from the conserved cysteine through the conserved F or W. The D gene is left open where the match is weak. Only some rows state a clone size, as once, few, many or a class for expanded clones.

v_call,d_call,clone_size,j_call,cdr3_aa,cdr3_nt
TRBV27,-,-,TRBJ1-1,CASSLFVPEYTEAFF,TGTGCCAGCAGTTTATTCGTGCCGGAGTACACTGAAGCTTTCTTT
TRBV6-1,-,once,TRBJ2-6,CASSGESNLSGANVLTF,TGTGCCAGCAGTGGAGAAAGTAATCTATCTGGGGCCAACGTCCTGACCTTC
TRBV5-1,-,-,TRBJ2-7,CASSWSRDADEQYF,TGCGCCAGCAGCTGGTCCCGGGACGCCGACGAGCAGTACTTC
TRBV7-9,-,-,TRBJ2-1,CAGTGGMNEQFF,TGTGCCGGGACGGGCGGAATGAATGAGCAGTTCTTC
TRBV10-3,-,once,TRBJ2-1,CAISGQAYEQFF,TGTGCCATCAGTGGCCAGGCCTATGAGCAGTTCTTC
TRBV20-1,-,once,TRBJ2-2,CSARVANTGELFF,TGCAGTGCTAGAGTTGCGAACACCGGGGAGCTGTTTTTT
TRBV5-1,-,-,TRBJ1-1,CASRSAGINTEAFF,TGCGCCAGCCGTAGTGCTGGGATCAACACTGAAGCTTTCTTT
TRBV5-1,TRBD1,-,TRBJ2-5,CASSATGDHQETQYF,TGCGCCAGCAGCGCGACAGGGGACCACCAAGAGACCCAGTACTTC
TRBV29-1,-,once,TRBJ2-2,CSVGEPGENTGELFF,TGCAGCGTTGGGGAGCCAGGAGAGAACACCGGGGAGCTGTTTTTT
TRBV28,TRBD1,-,TRBJ1-4,CASSLYRGQANEKLFF,TGTGCCAGCAGTTTATACAGGGGGCAAGCTAATGAAAAACTGTTTTTT
TRBV11-1,TRBD1,-,TRBJ1-5,CASSLRGIRGTGGIRSNQPQHF,TGTGCCAGCAGCTTACGCGGTATTAGGGGGACAGGGGGCATCAGAAGCAATCAGCCCCAGCATTTT
TRBV6-2/TRBV6-3,TRBD2,-,TRBJ2-5,CASSYSQAGVETQYF,TGTGCCAGCAGTTACTCACAAGCGGGAGTGGAGACCCAGTACTTC
TRBV4-2,TRBD1,-,TRBJ2-2,CASSQGQGVTGELFF,TGTGCCAGCAGCCAAGGACAGGGAGTCACCGGGGAGCTGTTTTTT
TRBV4-1,-,-,TRBJ1-4,CASSLPDGEKLFF,TGCGCCAGCAGCCTACCGGACGGGGAAAAACTGTTTTTT
TRBV20-1,TRBD2,-,TRBJ2-1,CSADTSGGAFPYNEQFF,TGCAGTGCAGACACTAGCGGGGGGGCCTTCCCCTACAATGAGCAGTTCTTC
TRBV5-1,-,-,TRBJ2-1,CASSLASSGPYNEQFF,TGCGCCAGCAGCTTGGCAAGTTCGGGCCCCTACAATGAGCAGTTCTTC
TRBV6-1,-,-,TRBJ1-1,CASSEAGVRLRAFF,TGTGCCAGCAGTGAAGCCGGGGTTAGGCTTAGAGCTTTCTTT
TRBV25-1,TRBD1,-,TRBJ2-2,CASSEGTGPYTGELFF,TGTGCCAGCAGTGAGGGGACAGGGCCCTACACCGGGGAGCTGTTTTTT
TRBV6-1,-,-,TRBJ2-7,CASSESATGSYEQYF,TGTGCCAGCAGTGAATCTGCGACAGGCTCCTACGAGCAGTACTTC
TRBV6-1,TRBD2,-,TRBJ2-5,CASPHPGEGRETQYF,TGTGCCAGCCCCCACCCCGGGGAGGGAAGAGAGACCCAGTACTTC
TRBV4-1,-,few,TRBJ2-1,CASSQDRQGPYNEQFF,TGCGCCAGCAGCCAAGACCGGCAGGGCCCTTACAATGAGCAGTTCTTC
TRBV20-1,TRBD2,-,TRBJ2-7,CSARGWASGTYEQYF,TGCAGTGCTAGAGGGTGGGCTAGCGGGACCTACGAGCAGTACTTC
TRBV5-1,-,few,TRBJ2-7,CASSLAQQAFSYEQYF,TGCGCCAGCAGCTTGGCCCAACAGGCCTTCTCCTACGAGCAGTACTTC